This T cell receptor beta chain is from a study of shared clonotypes between healthy human individuals. The study's findings and limits: Estimated clonotype richness was generally higher in naive than memory subsets. Rarefaction gave evidence that sorted-subset sequencing remained incomplete despite large depth. Non-shared clonotypes had lower generation probabilities than those shared by all four donors.

With 3 bases removed from V and 2 bases from J, the gap between germline ends came to 8 bases. This CDR3 has 15 amino acids. The germline V gene encodes CDR1 WNHNN and CDR2 SYGVQD (reference sequence). The protocol was immunoSEQ multiplex PCR, while the TCRdb copy is restricted to in-frame clones and leaves out a portion. The sample contains some 1,100,000 clones, approximately 80% of which appear only once. Comment on this clone: The antigen remains undetermined.

Adult donors, all healthy and HIV-negative, had no recent acute infections or vaccinations. Sequencing used memory CD4+ T cells from PBMCs. Stated subset: CD45RA-negative fraction. This chain uses TRBV10-1 with TRBJ2-6; possible D gene TRBD2, 5 bases. This receptor was identified in a man aged 18 to 30 in good health. Some clones in this sample may be carry-over from other donors' samples. The CDR3 coding sequence is TGCGCCAGCAGTGAAGGAGGCGCTGGGGCCAACGTCCTGACTTTC. Translated, it gives CASSEGGAGANVLTF.